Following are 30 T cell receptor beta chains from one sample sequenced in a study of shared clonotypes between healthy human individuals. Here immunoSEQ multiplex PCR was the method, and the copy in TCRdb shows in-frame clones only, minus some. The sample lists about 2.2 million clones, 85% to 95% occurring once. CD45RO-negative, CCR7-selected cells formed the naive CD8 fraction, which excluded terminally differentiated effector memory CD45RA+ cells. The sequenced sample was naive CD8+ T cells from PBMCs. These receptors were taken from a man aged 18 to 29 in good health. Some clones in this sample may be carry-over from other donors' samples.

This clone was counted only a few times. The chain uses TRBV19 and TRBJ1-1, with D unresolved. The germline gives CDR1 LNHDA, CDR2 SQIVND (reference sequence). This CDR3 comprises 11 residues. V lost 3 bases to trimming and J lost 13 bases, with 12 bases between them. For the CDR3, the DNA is TGTGCCAGTAGTATGGGAGACACCGGTTTCTTT. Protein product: CASSMGDTGFF.

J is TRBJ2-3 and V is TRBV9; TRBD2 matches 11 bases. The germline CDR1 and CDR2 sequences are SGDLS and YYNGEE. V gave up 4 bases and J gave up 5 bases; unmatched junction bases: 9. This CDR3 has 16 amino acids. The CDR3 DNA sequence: TGTGCCAGCAGCCCCTACCTAGCGGGAGGCCGAGATACGCAGTATTTT. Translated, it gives CASSPYLAGGRDTQYF.

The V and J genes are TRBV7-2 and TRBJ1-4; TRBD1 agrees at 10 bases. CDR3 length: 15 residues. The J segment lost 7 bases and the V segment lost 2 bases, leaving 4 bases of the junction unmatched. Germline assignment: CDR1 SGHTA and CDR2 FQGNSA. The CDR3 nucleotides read TGTGCCAGCAGCTTAAAGCGGACAGGGGGTGAAAAACTGTTTTTT. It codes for CASSLKRTGGEKLFF.

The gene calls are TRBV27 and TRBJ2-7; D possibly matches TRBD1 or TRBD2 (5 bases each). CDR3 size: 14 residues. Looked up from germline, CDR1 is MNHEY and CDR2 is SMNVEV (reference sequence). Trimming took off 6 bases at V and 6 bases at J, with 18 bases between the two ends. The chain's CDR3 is CASSRTGTWGEQYF. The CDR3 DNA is TGTGCCAGCAGCCGGACCGGGACCTGGGGCGAGCAGTACTTC.

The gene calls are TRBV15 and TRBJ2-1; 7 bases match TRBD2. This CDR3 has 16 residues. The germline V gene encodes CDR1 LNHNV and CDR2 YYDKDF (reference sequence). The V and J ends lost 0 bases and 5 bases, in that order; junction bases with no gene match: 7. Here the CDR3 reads CATSRDLGLADNEQFF. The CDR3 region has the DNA TGTGCCACCAGCAGAGATCTGGGGCTAGCGGACAATGAGCAGTTCTTC.

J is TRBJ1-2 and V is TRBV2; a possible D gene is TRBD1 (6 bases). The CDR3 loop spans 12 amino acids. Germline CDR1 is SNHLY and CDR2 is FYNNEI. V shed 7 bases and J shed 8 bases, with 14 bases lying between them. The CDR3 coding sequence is TGTGCCAGCAACAGGGCTGAGGACGGCTACACCTTC. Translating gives CASNRAEDGYTF.

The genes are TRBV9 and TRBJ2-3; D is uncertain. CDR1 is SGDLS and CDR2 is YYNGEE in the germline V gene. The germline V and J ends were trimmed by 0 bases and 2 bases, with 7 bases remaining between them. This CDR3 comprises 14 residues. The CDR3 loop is CASSVVGFTDTQYF. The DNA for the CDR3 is TGTGCCAGCAGCGTAGTAGGGTTCACAGATACGCAGTATTTT.

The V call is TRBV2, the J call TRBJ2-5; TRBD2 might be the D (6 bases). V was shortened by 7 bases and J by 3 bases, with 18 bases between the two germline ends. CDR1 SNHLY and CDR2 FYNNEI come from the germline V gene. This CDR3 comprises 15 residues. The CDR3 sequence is CASNGGRGGEETQYF. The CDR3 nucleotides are TGTGCCAGCAATGGAGGGCGCGGCGGGGAAGAGACCCAGTACTTC.

CDR3 nucleotide sequence: TGTGCCAGCAGTTTCCCCCGCAGGGGGGTAACTAATGAAAAACTGTTTTTT. Translated, it gives CASSFPRRGVTNEKLFF. The chain employs TRBV28 and TRBJ1-4, with 7 bases that match TRBD1. Per germline, CDR1 MDHEN and CDR2 SYDVKM. V gave up 3 bases and J gave up 1 base; unmatched junction bases: 8. The CDR3 covers 17 residues.

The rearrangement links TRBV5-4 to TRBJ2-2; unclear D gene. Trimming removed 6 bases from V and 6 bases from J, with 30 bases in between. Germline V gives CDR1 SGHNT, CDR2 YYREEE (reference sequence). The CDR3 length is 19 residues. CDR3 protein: CASTLGGYTTYVGAGELFF. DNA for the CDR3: TGTGCCAGCACCCTCGGTGGCTATACAACTTACGTTGGCGCCGGGGAGCTGTTTTTT.

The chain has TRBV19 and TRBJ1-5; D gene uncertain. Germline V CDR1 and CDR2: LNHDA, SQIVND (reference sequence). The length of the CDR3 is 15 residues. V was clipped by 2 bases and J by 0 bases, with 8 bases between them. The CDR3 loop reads CASSIISYSNQPQHF. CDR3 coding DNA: TGTGCCAGTAGTATAATCAGTTATAGCAATCAGCCCCAGCATTTT.

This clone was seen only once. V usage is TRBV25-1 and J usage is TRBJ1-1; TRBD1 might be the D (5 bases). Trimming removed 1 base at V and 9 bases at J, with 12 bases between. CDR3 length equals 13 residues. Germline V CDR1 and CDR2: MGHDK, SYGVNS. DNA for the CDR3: TGTGCCAGCAGTGAATCCAGGGTGGGGAAAGCTTTCTTT. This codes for CASSESRVGKAFF.

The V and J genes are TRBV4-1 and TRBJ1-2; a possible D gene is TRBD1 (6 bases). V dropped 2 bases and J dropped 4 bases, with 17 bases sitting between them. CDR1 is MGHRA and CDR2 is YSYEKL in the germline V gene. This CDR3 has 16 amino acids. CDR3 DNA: TGCGCCAGCAGCCAAAAGACAGGCCGGAGACTCTATGGCTACACCTTC. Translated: CASSQKTGRRLYGYTF.

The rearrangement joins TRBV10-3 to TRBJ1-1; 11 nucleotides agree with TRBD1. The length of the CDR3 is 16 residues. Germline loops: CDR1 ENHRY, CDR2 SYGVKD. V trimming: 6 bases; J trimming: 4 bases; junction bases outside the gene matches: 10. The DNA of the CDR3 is TGTGCCATCAGCGGACAGGGGGCGGGGGATAGCACTGAAGCTTTCTTT. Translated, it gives CAISGQGAGDSTEAFF.

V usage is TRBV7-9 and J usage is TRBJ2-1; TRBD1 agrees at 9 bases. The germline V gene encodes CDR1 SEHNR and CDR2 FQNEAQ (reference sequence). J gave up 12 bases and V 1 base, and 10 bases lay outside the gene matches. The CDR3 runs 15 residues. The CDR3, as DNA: TGTGCCAGCAGCTTAGGGTCGGGACAGGGCTGGGGGCAGTTCTTC. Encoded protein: CASSLGSGQGWGQFF.

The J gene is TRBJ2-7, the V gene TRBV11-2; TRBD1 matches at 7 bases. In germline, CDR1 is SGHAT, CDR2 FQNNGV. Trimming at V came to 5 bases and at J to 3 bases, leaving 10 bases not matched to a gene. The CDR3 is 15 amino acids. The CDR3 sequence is CASSHQLGTDYEQYF. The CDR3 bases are TGTGCCAGCAGCCACCAACTAGGGACAGACTACGAGCAGTACTTC.

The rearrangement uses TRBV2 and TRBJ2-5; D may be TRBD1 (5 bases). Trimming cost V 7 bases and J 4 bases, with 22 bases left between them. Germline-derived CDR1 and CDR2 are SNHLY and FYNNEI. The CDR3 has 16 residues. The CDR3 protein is CASNPRRTDSPETQYF. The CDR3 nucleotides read TGTGCCAGCAACCCCAGAAGGACCGACAGCCCAGAGACCCAGTACTTC.

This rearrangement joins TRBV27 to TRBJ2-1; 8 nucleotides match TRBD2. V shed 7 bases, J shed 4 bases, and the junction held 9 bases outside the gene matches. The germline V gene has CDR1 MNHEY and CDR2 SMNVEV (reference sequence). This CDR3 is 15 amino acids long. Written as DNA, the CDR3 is TGTGCCAGCATTGACGCAGCGGGAGCTTACAATGAGCAGTTCTTC. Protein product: CASIDAAGAYNEQFF.

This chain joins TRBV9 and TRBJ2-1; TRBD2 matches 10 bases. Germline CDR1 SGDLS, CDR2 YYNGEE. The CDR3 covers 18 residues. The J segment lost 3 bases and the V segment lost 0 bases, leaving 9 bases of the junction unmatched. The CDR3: CASSVATTSGEVYNEQFF. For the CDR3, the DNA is TGTGCCAGCAGCGTAGCTACTACTAGCGGGGAAGTCTACAATGAGCAGTTCTTC.

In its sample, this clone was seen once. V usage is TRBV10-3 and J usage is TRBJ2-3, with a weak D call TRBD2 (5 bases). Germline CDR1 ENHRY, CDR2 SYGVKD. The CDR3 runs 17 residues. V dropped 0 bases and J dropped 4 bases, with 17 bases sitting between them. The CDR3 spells CAISESGARSPPDTQYF. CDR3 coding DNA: TGTGCCATCAGTGAGTCGGGAGCTAGATCCCCCCCAGATACGCAGTATTTT.

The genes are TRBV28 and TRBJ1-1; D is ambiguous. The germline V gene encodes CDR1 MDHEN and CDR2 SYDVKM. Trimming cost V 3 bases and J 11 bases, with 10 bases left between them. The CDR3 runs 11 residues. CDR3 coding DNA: TGTGCCAGCAGTTTTAGGGATACGGCTTTCTTT. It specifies CASSFRDTAFF.

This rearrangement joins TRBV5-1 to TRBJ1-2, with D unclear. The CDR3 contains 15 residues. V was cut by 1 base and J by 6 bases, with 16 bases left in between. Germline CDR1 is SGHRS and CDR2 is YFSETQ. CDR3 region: CASSLKGGPPDGYTF. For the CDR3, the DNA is TGCGCCAGCAGCTTGAAGGGAGGCCCCCCCGATGGCTACACCTTC.

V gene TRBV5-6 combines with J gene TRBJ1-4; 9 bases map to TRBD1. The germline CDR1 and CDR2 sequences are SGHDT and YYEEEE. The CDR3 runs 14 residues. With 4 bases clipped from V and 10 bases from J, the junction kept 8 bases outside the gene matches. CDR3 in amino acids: CASSLGTGYRKLFF. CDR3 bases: TGTGCCAGCAGCCTCGGGACAGGGTACCGAAAACTGTTTTTT.

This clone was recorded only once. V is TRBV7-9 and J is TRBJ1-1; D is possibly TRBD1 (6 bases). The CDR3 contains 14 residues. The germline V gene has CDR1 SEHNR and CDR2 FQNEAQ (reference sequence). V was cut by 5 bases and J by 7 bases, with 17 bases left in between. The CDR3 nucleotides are TGTGCCAGCAGCCGCCGGGACACTGACGTTGAAGCTTTCTTT. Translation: CASSRRDTDVEAFF.

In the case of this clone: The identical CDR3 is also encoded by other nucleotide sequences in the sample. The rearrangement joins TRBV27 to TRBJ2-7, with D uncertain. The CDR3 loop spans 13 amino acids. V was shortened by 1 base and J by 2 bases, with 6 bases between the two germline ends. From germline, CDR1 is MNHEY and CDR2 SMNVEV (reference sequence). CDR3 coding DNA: TGTGCCAGCAGTTTATTCCCTACCTACGAGCAGTACTTC. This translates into CASSLFPTYEQYF.

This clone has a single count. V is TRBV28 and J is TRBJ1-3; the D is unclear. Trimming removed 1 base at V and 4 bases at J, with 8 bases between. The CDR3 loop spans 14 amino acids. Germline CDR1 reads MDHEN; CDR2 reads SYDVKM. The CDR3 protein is CASSLSQVGNTIYF. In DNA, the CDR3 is TGTGCCAGCAGTTTATCCCAGGTGGGAAACACCATATATTTT. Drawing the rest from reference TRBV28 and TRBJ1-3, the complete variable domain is DVKVTQSSRYLVKRTGEKVFLECVQDMDHENMFWYRQDPGLGLRLIYFSYDVKMKEKGDIPEGYSVSREKKERFSLILESASTNQTSMYLCASSLSQVGNTIYFGEGSWLTVV.

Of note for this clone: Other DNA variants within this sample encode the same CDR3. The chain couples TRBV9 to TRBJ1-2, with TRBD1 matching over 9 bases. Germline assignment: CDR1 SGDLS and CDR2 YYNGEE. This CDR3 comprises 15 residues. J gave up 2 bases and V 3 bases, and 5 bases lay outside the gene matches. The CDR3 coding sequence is TGTGCCAGCAGCGGAAGGGACAGGGTAAACTATGGCTACACCTTC. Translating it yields CASSGRDRVNYGYTF.

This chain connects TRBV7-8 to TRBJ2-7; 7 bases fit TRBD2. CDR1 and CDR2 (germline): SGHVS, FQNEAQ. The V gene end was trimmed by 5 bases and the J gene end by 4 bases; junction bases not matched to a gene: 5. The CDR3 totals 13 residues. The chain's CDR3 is CASSHRGGYEQYF. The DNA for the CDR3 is TGTGCCAGCAGCCATAGGGGAGGGTACGAGCAGTACTTC.

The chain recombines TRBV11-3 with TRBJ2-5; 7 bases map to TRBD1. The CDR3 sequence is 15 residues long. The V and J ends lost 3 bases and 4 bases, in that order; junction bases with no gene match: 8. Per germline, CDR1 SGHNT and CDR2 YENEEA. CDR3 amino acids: CASSLNVGGGETQYF. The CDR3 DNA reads TGTGCCAGCAGCTTGAATGTAGGGGGCGGAGAGACCCAGTACTTC.

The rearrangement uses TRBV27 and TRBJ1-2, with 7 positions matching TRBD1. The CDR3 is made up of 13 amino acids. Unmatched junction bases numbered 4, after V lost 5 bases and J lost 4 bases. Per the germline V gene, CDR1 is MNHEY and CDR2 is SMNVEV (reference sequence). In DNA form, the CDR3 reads TGTGCCAGCAGTCAACGACAGGGCTATGGCTACACCTTC. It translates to CASSQRQGYGYTF.